This is a list of T cell receptor beta chains from one sample in a study of TIL therapy for anti-PD-1-resistant metastatic lung cancer. Generated by immunoSEQ multiplex PCR, the TCRdb table keeps only in-frame clones and is missing some. The table includes 35,000 to 55,000 clones, 70% to 85% detected once. The source material was blood, sampled at baseline. Receptors were obtained from a man aged 70-80 years with non-small cell lung cancer. CDR3s include the opening cysteine and the closing phenylalanine or tryptophan. Each record gives: CDR3 protein, CDR3 DNA, clone size, V gene, D gene, J gene. A D gene is named only where the DNA matches it firmly. Part of the rows lack a size; the others show once, few, many or a class for expanded clones.

CDR3: CASSLYGSSNQPQHF
DNA: TGTGCCAGCAGCTTGTACGGGTCTAGCAATCAGCCCCAGCATTTT
size: few
V: TRBV5-4
D: .
J: TRBJ1-5

CDR3: CASSLAGTPGKLFF
DNA: TGTGCCAGCAGCTTAGCCGGGACGCCTGGTAAACTGTTTTTT
size: .
V: TRBV7-2
D: .
J: TRBJ1-4

CDR3: CASSVVGGSYNEQFF
DNA: TGTGCCAGCAGCGTAGTAGGGGGCTCTTACAATGAGCAGTTCTTC
size: .
V: TRBV9
D: TRBD1
J: TRBJ2-1

CDR3: CASSLLALPQYF
DNA: TGTGCCAGCAGTTTATTAGCGTTGCCGCAGTATTTT
size: once
V: TRBV28
D: .
J: TRBJ2-3

CDR3: CSVARTSGNTGELFF
DNA: TGCAGCGTTGCCCGGACTAGCGGGAACACCGGGGAGCTGTTTTTT
size: .
V: TRBV29-1
D: TRBD2
J: TRBJ2-2

CDR3: CASSPQGAMNTEAFF
DNA: TGTGCCAGCAGCCCCCAGGGGGCGATGAACACTGAAGCTTTCTTT
size: few
V: TRBV13
D: TRBD1
J: TRBJ1-1

CDR3: CASSRGNEKLFF
DNA: TGTGCCAGCAGTCGGGGCAATGAAAAACTGTTTTTT
size: few
V: TRBV28
D: .
J: TRBJ1-4

CDR3: CASTDRLMNTEAFF
DNA: TGTGCCAGCACCGATAGGTTGATGAACACTGAAGCTTTCTTT
size: .
V: TRBV7-9
D: .
J: TRBJ1-1

CDR3: CASSVKAGENGEQFF
DNA: TGTGCCAGCAGCGTTAAAGCGGGAGAGAATGGTGAGCAGTTCTTC
size: .
V: TRBV9
D: TRBD2
J: TRBJ2-1

CDR3: CASSLRQGRQSNQPQHF
DNA: TGTGCCAGCAGTTTACGACAGGGGCGACAGAGCAATCAGCCCCAGCATTTT
size: few
V: TRBV28
D: TRBD1
J: TRBJ1-5

CDR3: CATCADGTRYTQYF
DNA: TGTGCCACCTGCGCGGACGGAACCCGTTATACGCAGTATTTT
size: .
V: TRBV6-5
D: .
J: TRBJ2-3

CDR3: CASSPRQGTDYYEQYF
DNA: TGTGCCAGCAGCCCAAGACAGGGGACTGACTACTACGAGCAGTACTTC
size: .
V: TRBV5-4
D: TRBD1
J: TRBJ2-7

CDR3: CASSEEVSGANVLTF
DNA: TGTGCCAGCAGTGAAGAGGTCTCTGGGGCCAACGTCCTGACTTTC
size: .
V: TRBV6-1
D: .
J: TRBJ2-6

CDR3: CASSLDSEQYF
DNA: TGTGCCAGCAGCTTAGATAGCGAGCAGTACTTC
size: .
V: TRBV7-6
D: .
J: TRBJ2-7